This TCR beta chain was documented in a study of graft-versus-host responses after intestinal transplantation. Study at large: Every recipient underwent anti-thymocyte globulin induction, then tacrolimus and steroids for roughly three years. Study-wide findings and caveats: Declining HvG levels early post-transplant were linked to peak circulating GvH clone levels.

Only in-frame clones appear in the TCRdb table, and some are missing; sequencing was by immunoSEQ multiplex PCR. The sample records roughly 80,000 clones, roughly 84% being singletons. As regards this clone: The target antigen is unknown.

Germline lookup yields CDR1 SGHVS and CDR2 FNYEAQ. The CDR3 contains 16 residues. The V gene end was trimmed by 6 bases and the J gene end by 4 bases; junction bases not matched to a gene: 10. Here the sequenced sample was unstimulated CD8+ T cells sorted from spleen or lymph node cells, taken before transplant. The rearrangement uses TRBV7-6 and TRBJ1-2; TRBD1 agrees at 11 bases. This receptor was taken from a human donor who was the organ donor for an intestinal transplant. CDR3 residues: CASSWRPGQGGYGYTF. The CDR3 coding sequence is TGTGCCAGCAGTTGGAGACCGGGACAGGGGGGCTATGGCTACACCTTC.